This TCR beta chain was retrieved from a study of cytomegalovirus exposure and HLA in healthy donors. Notes on the study in general: The authors considered a cluster of highly shared sequence variants likely to be a sequencing artifact. The investigators catalogued 150 or so TCR beta chains as cytomegalovirus-associated. Reports state that TCR beta sequences accurately predicted most subjects' HLA-A and HLA-B alleles.

As concerns this clone: Its antigen is unidentified.

In the PCR, 60 Vbeta and 13 Jbeta primers were used. The method was immunoSEQ multiplex PCR; TCRdb's version includes in-frame clones alone and lacks a portion of them. The repertoire holds 200,000 to 300,000 clones, roughly 80% seen once, with 4.5% to 6% in the top ten. Though nominally healthy at sampling, donors likely had unrecorded immune exposures. Germline values: CDR1 MNHNY, CDR2 SVGAGI (reference sequence). V lost 4 bases to trimming and J lost 2 bases; unmatched junction nucleotides: 1. The CDR3 contains 14 residues. The gene calls are TRBV6-6 and TRBJ2-3; TRBD2 agrees at 9 bases. Sequenced: PBMCs. The TCR sequence derives from a woman between 35 and 50 years old in good health and CMV-seropositive. The CDR3 loop reads CASSSGLATDTQYF. The CDR3 DNA reads TGTGCCAGCAGTTCGGGACTAGCCACAGATACGCAGTATTTT.